A single T cell receptor beta chain is shown here with its context. The antigen is undetermined. RNA served as the template for amplifying TCR beta CDR3 regions. Following a first-round RT-PCR that used HTBI primers, a second-round multiplex PCR was carried out. One entry per CDR3 protein, called by TCRdb with MiXCR from the multiplex PCR reads. The repertoire holds some 410,000 distinct CDR3 sequences, under 25% seen once, with 2.5% to 3% in the top ten. The CDR3 contains 16 residues. Germline trimming cut 3 bases from V and 3 bases from J; bases unmatched to any gene: 6. Germline V lookup: CDR1 ENHRY, CDR2 SYGVKD. This sample stems from a study of Graves' ophthalmopathy and Graves' hyperthyroidism. About the study: Pretreatment peripheral blood was obtained at initial diagnosis.

Whole-study findings and limits: Among thyroid clonotypes expanded above 0.001 frequency, most also appeared in blood. Using a 13-signature model, the authors split ophthalmopathy from stable hyperthyroidism, with just under 90% sensitivity and around 76% specificity.

The source material was peripheral blood. The clonotype originates from a woman between 18 and 29 years old with stable Graves' hyperthyroidism. The chain carries TRBV10-3 and TRBJ2-5; 11 bases align to TRBD2. CDR3 loop: CAISDSSGGRKETQYF. CDR3 DNA sequence: TGTGCCATCAGTGATTCTAGCGGGGGGCGAAAAGAGACCCAGTACTTC.